This T cell receptor (beta chain) originates from a study of OX40 agonist ivuxolimab in advanced cancers. This clone was found a few times. Its antigen remains unidentified. The CDR3 loop spans 12 amino acids. Trimming left V 10 bases short and J 2 bases short, with 11 bases between. The germline V gene has CDR1 ENHRY and CDR2 SYGVKD. Study-level results: Part of the nonresponder group also had normalized T-cell clonal expansion that was low.

Method: immunoSEQ multiplex PCR; TCRdb's copy keeps in-frame clones and lacks some. The table records tens of thousands of clones, 70% to 90% of them present only once. The origin of this receptor is an adult with an advanced solid tumor such as melanoma, head and neck, liver or kidney cancer. The sequencing here drew on CD4+ or CD8+ T cells sorted from blood, taken in a trial of the OX40 agonist ivuxolimab. The V call is TRBV10-3, the J call TRBJ1-1, with D perhaps matching TRBD1 (5 bases). The CDR3 bases are TGTGCCACACAGACAGACAACACTGAAGCTTTCTTT. This gives the protein CATQTDNTEAFF.